A single sample gave rise to the 11 T cell receptor beta chains below, sequenced in a study of T cell responses to AZD1222 COVID-19 vaccine. Clones were sequenced by immunoSEQ multiplex PCR, and TCRdb holds only the in-frame ones, with some missing. The table lists about 130,000 clones, about nine tenths of them singletons, with 6.9% in the top ten. The sample was peripheral blood, taken on day 0 of AZD1222 vaccination. The receptors were sampled from an adult in good health.

CDR3 in amino acids: CAWMAGNHYTF. CDR3 nucleotides: TGTGCCTGGATGGCGGGGAATCACTACACCTTC. The gene calls are TRBV30 and TRBJ1-2, with D unresolved. Germline lookup yields CDR1 GTSNPN and CDR2 SVGIG (reference sequence). Trimming left V 4 bases short and J 10 bases short, with 13 bases between. This CDR3 contains 11 residues. The full variable domain, rest sourced from reference TRBV30 and TRBJ1-2, is SQTIHQWPATLVQPVGSPLSLECTVEGTSNPNLYWYRQAAGRGLQLLFYSVGIGQISSEVPQNLSASRPQDRQFILSSKKLLLSDSGFYLCAWMAGNHYTFGSGTRLTVV.

V is TRBV5-4 and J is TRBJ2-5, with 11 bases lining up with TRBD2. V gave up 1 base and J gave up 4 bases; unmatched junction bases: 3. Germline CDR1 SGHNT, CDR2 YYREEE (reference sequence). There are 15 residues in the CDR3. CDR3 residues: CASSLRLAGRETQYF. CDR3 DNA: TGTGCCAGCAGCTTGAGACTAGCGGGGAGAGAGACCCAGTACTTC.

This clone has just one count. J is TRBJ1-6 and V is TRBV7-9; 8 bases agree with TRBD1. V lost 7 bases, J lost 6 bases, and 14 bases stayed unmatched. The CDR3 totals 17 residues. CDR1 is SEHNR, CDR2 FQNEAQ, per germline (reference sequence). DNA of the CDR3: TGTGCCAGCAACCCCGGGTCAGGGGGCCGGAGTAATTCACCCCTCCACTTT. Its protein product is CASNPGSGGRSNSPLHF.

The chain carries TRBV7-3 and TRBJ1-2; 11 bases align to TRBD1. Trimming removed 5 bases from V and 0 bases from J; junction bases left unmatched: 8. The CDR3 extends over 17 amino acids. Germline V lookup: CDR1 SGHTA, CDR2 FQGTGA. The CDR3 spells CASSPGKGQGANYGYTF. In nucleotides, the CDR3 is TGTGCCAGCAGCCCCGGGAAGGGACAGGGGGCTAACTATGGCTACACCTTC.

CDR3 nucleotide sequence: TGTGCCTGGAGTGTGCTGGGGTTTTTGGTCGAGCAGTACTTC. This sequence encodes CAWSVLGFLVEQYF. The rearrangement links TRBV30 to TRBJ2-7; the D is unclear. The CDR3 length is 14 residues. Germline-derived CDR1 and CDR2 are GTSNPN and SVGIG (reference sequence). The V end lost 0 bases, the J end lost 6 bases, and 15 bases lay between the germline ends.

The chain joins TRBV6-4 to TRBJ1-3; D is uncertain. Germline V gene data show CDR1 as MRHNA and CDR2 as SNTAGT. The CDR3 consists of 17 residues. Trimming pared 6 bases from V and 2 bases from J, leaving 20 bases between. In DNA form, the CDR3 reads TGTGCCAGCAGGGAAATGGGTGCAGACGGGGCTGGAAACACCATATATTTT. Translating it yields CASREMGADGAGNTIYF.

This clone showed up just once. The rearrangement uses TRBV24-1 and TRBJ2-5; 9 nucleotides agree with TRBD2. With 3 bases clipped from V and 5 bases from J, the junction kept 6 bases outside the gene matches. Looked up from germline, CDR1 is KGHDR and CDR2 is SFDVKD. The CDR3 contains 15 residues. Written as DNA, the CDR3 is TGTGCCACCAGTGATCATAGCGGGGGACAGGAGACCCAGTACTTC. Translation: CATSDHSGGQETQYF.

This clone showed up just a few times. V and J are TRBV13 and TRBJ1-3; D ambiguous. Looked up from germline, CDR1 is PRHDT and CDR2 is FYEKMQ (reference sequence). V lost 0 bases and J lost 6, with 0 bases in between. This CDR3 spans 11 amino acids. The CDR3 is CASSLGNTIYF. CDR3 in DNA: TGTGCCAGCAGCTTAGGAAACACCATATATTTT.

This clone was seen a handful of times. The J gene is TRBJ2-7, the V gene TRBV4-1, with D tentatively TRBD1 or TRBD2 (5 bases each). The CDR3 runs to 14 residues. V gave up 1 base and J gave up 2 bases, with 9 bases separating them. CDR1 MGHRA and CDR2 YSYEKL come from the germline V gene. This CDR3 reads CASSQVGEPYEQYF. The CDR3 region has the DNA TGCGCCAGCAGCCAAGTGGGGGAACCCTACGAGCAGTACTTC.

The V and J genes are TRBV10-3 and TRBJ1-4, with unresolved D. The V gene lost 5 bases and the J gene lost 6 bases, with 4 bases spanning the gap. This CDR3 region has 11 residues. Germline V lookup: CDR1 ENHRY, CDR2 SYGVKD. In DNA, the CDR3 is TGTGCCATCAGTAAGGATGAAAAACTGTTTTTT. It encodes CAISKDEKLFF.

The chain has TRBV6-6 and TRBJ1-6, with 9 bases aligning to TRBD1. V lost 5 bases and J lost 8; bases outside the gene matches: 4. There are 14 residues in the CDR3. Germline assignment: CDR1 MNHNY and CDR2 SVGAGI (reference sequence). The CDR3 loop reads CASSETGGDSPLHF. In DNA, the CDR3 is TGTGCCAGCAGTGAGACAGGGGGGGATTCACCCCTCCACTTT.